This T cell receptor beta chain was sequenced for a study of blood T cell repertoires in COVID-19. V was trimmed by 5 bases and J by 7 bases, leaving 14 bases between them. Germline CDR1 MNHEY, CDR2 SVGAGI. The CDR3 has 13 amino acids. TCRdb keeps only in-frame clones here, not all; method: immunoSEQ multiplex PCR. The table shows roughly 84,000 clones, with over 70% occurring only once. This clone came up once. The clonotype was recovered from a woman in her forties with active or convalescent COVID-19. The V and J genes are TRBV6-5 and TRBJ1-2; no clear D gene. Sequencing was done on a sample of peripheral blood. CDR3 sequence (DNA): TGTGCCAGCAGTCCCTTTAGAGGAGCTGGCTACACCTTC. It encodes CASSPFRGAGYTF.